This entry lists 26 T cell receptor beta chains sequenced from one sample in a study of T-cell memory formation after mild COVID-19. Each CDR3 protein gets one entry after TCRdb re-called the 5' RACE reads with MiXCR. The sample has about 290,000 distinct CDR3 sequences, 15% to 20% seen once. Input material: PBMCs or a T cell subset sorted from them (not recorded which). These TCRs come from a young man who had mild COVID-19 (a few samples of this study predate the infection). Cell type and time point are not known.

This clonotype was seen a few times. The chain joins TRBV14 to TRBJ1-2; 9 positions agree with TRBD1. The V gene end was trimmed by 5 bases and the J gene end by 5 bases; junction bases not matched to a gene: 3. Germline lookup yields CDR1 SGHDN and CDR2 FVKESK. This CDR3 is built from 13 residues. This CDR3 is CASSDRGSYGYTF. CDR3 coding DNA: TGTGCCAGCAGCGACAGGGGGAGTTATGGCTACACCTTC.

V is TRBV13 and J is TRBJ2-1; D is unclear. Germline loops: CDR1 PRHDT, CDR2 FYEKMQ (reference sequence). The CDR3 is 14 amino acids. V lost 7 bases to trimming and J lost 9 bases, with 19 bases between them. DNA of the CDR3: TGTGCCAGCACAGGATTTTCCGACCTAAGTGAGCAGTTCTTC. Residues: CASTGFSDLSEQFF.

V usage is TRBV15 and J usage is TRBJ1-2, with no clear D. The germline V gene encodes CDR1 LNHNV and CDR2 YYDKDF (reference sequence). Trimming shortened V by 3 bases and J by 0 bases, and 5 bases separated the two germline ends. The CDR3 consists of 13 residues. In DNA form, the CDR3 reads TGTGCCACCAGCAGGCCCCCTAACTATGGCTACACCTTC. This encodes CATSRPPNYGYTF.

This clonotype showed up just a few times. The V and J genes are TRBV23-1 and TRBJ2-3, with 12 bases that match TRBD2. TRBV23-1 is given ORF status, its function remaining uncertain. The V segment lost 1 base and the J segment 2 bases; nucleotides outside the gene matches: 7. The CDR3 is 18 amino acids. The CDR3 here is CASSQFGPSGGDTDTQYF. As DNA, the CDR3 is TGCGCCAGCAGTCAATTTGGTCCTAGCGGGGGGGACACAGATACGCAGTATTTT.

This clonotype was counted only a few times. The chain employs TRBV7-9 and TRBJ2-3; 7 positions agree with TRBD1. The V gene's germline CDR1 is SEHNR and CDR2 FQNEAQ (reference sequence). The V and J ends lost 1 base and 1 base, in that order; junction bases with no gene match: 5. There are 16 residues in the CDR3. This CDR3 reads CASSLEGGAGTDTQYF. CDR3 coding DNA: TGTGCCAGCAGCTTAGAAGGGGGCGCGGGCACAGATACGCAGTATTTT.

This clonotype was observed at least ten times. V usage is TRBV12-3 or TRBV12-4 and J usage is TRBJ2-5; D remains unclear. This CDR3 contains 12 residues. Deletions cut 6 bases from V and 1 base from J, with 6 bases between. The CDR3 spells CASSHTQETQYF. CDR3 DNA sequence: TGTGCCAGCAGCCACACCCAAGAGACCCAGTACTTC.

This clonotype occurred a few times. The chain combines TRBV28 with TRBJ2-7, with TRBD1 as a possible D gene (6 bases). There are 14 residues in the CDR3. CDR1 is MDHEN and CDR2 is SYDVKM in the germline V gene. The V end lost 6 bases, the J end lost 1 base, and 13 bases lay between the germline ends. CDR3 sequence reads: CASSLPGQSYEQYF. CDR3 DNA: TGTGCCAGCAGCCTGCCCGGACAGTCCTACGAGCAGTACTTC.

This chain joins TRBV4-1 and TRBJ2-7; a weak D match, TRBD1 (5 bases). The V end was cut by 0 bases, the J end by 3 bases, with 12 bases between. Germline V gene lookup returns CDR1 MGHRA and CDR2 YSYEKL. This CDR3 region has 15 residues. The CDR3 nucleotides are TGCGCCAGCAGCCAAGATCCCCAGGGTGGCTACGAGCAGTACTTC. This sequence encodes CASSQDPQGGYEQYF.

This clonotype has more than one count but fewer than ten. CDR3 nucleotide sequence: TGTGCCAGCAGTTACGGTGACAGGGAAGGTGAGACCCAGTACTTC. Translated: CASSYGDREGETQYF. The rearrangement joins TRBV6-5 to TRBJ2-5, with 7 bases identical to TRBD1. The CDR3 totals 15 residues. The V gene end was trimmed by 2 bases and the J gene end by 5 bases; junction bases not matched to a gene: 8. CDR1 and CDR2 from the germline V gene are MNHEY and SVGAGI.

The sample holds a few counts of this clonotype. The J gene is TRBJ2-1, the V gene TRBV2; D may correspond to TRBD1 or TRBD2 (7 bases each). CDR3 size: 14 residues. V was clipped by 3 bases and J by 12 bases, with 18 bases between them. In germline, CDR1 is SNHLY, CDR2 FYNNEI. The CDR3 DNA is TGTGCCAGCAGTGAGGGAGGGGGCGGAGTTGGGCAGTTCTTC. It translates to CASSEGGGGVGQFF.

This clonotype was counted only a few times. The V and J genes are TRBV12-3 or TRBV12-4 and TRBJ2-3; D gene unclear. V gave up 3 bases and J gave up 4 bases, with 2 bases separating them. The CDR3 has 11 amino acids. Here the CDR3 DNA reads TGTGCCAGCAGTTTCCCAGATACGCAGTATTTT. As protein: CASSFPDTQYF.

At least ten counts were recorded for this clonotype. V and J are TRBV5-6 and TRBJ1-2; D not certain. The CDR3 runs 13 residues. Germline V CDR1 and CDR2: SGHDT, YYEEEE. The V end was cut by 0 bases, the J end by 8 bases, with 11 bases between. The CDR3 coding sequence is TGTGCCAGCAGCTTGGGAGACGGAAACGGCTACACCTTC. Translation: CASSLGDGNGYTF.

This clonotype was seen at least ten times. The J gene is TRBJ1-1, the V gene TRBV6-5, with 8 bases aligning to TRBD1. Germline V gene lookup returns CDR1 MNHEY and CDR2 SVGAGI. This CDR3 is 13 amino acids long. V was clipped by 6 bases and J by 7 bases; unmatched bases: 7. The CDR3 is CASSYNRGNEAFF. For the CDR3, the DNA is TGTGCCAGCAGCTACAACAGGGGGAATGAAGCTTTCTTT.

Note on this clonotype: Given a much more abundant clone one base away, this may be a read error. J is TRBJ2-5 and V is TRBV5-1; 8 bases are a match to TRBD2. J gave up 4 bases and V 3 bases, and 2 bases lay outside the gene matches. Per the germline V gene, CDR1 is SGHRS and CDR2 is YFSETQ. The CDR3 covers 13 residues. CDR3 bases: TGCGCCAGCAGCTGGGGACTAGGAGAGACCCAGTACTTC. Translating gives CASSWGLGETQYF.

Details on this clonotype: This may come from a read error, since a much larger clone is one base off. The chain has TRBV7-9 and TRBJ2-5, with D possibly TRBD1 on 6 matching bases. This CDR3 comprises 15 residues. Germline values: CDR1 SEHNR, CDR2 FQNEAQ (reference sequence). The CDR3 nucleotides read TGTGCCATCAGCTTCCTTAAGACAGGAGAAGAGACCCAGTACTTC. This gives the protein CAISFLKTGEETQYF.

This clonotype was detected many times. The chain links TRBV7-3 to TRBJ2-7; 10 bases line up with TRBD1. Germline assignment: CDR1 SGHTA and CDR2 FQGTGA. The CDR3 sequence is 13 residues long. With V trimmed by 8 bases and J by 4 bases, 5 bases remained unmatched. The DNA of the CDR3 is TGTGCCAGCTCCGGGACAGGGGAGTACGAGCAGTACTTC. It specifies CASSGTGEYEQYF. The full variable domain, with the rest looked up from reference TRBV7-3 and TRBJ2-7, is GAGVSQTPSNKVTEKGKYVELRCDPISGHTALYWYRQSLGQGPEFLIYFQGTGAADDSGLPNDRFFAVRPEGSVSTLKIQRTERGDSAVYLCASSGTGEYEQYFGPGTRLTVT.

The chain combines TRBV3-1 with TRBJ1-1; D possibly corresponds to TRBD1 (6 bases). Germline V gives CDR1 LGHDT, CDR2 YNNKEL (reference sequence). This CDR3 has 15 residues. V shed 2 bases and J shed 7 bases, with 17 bases lying between them. The DNA of the CDR3 is TGTGCCAGCAGCCAACGTGACAGGAGCACTAATGAAGCTTTCTTT. Its protein is CASSQRDRSTNEAFF.

The rearrangement links TRBV6-6 to TRBJ2-2; possibly TRBD2 for D (7 bases). From germline, CDR1 is MNHNY and CDR2 SVGAGI (reference sequence). CDR3 length: 14 residues. Trimming pared 7 bases from V and 10 bases from J, leaving 19 bases between. The DNA for the CDR3 is TGTGCCAGCACCGAGCCGGGGGGCCAGGAGGAGCTGTTTTTT. Protein: CASTEPGGQEELFF.

The rearrangement joins TRBV12-3 or TRBV12-4 to TRBJ2-3; D is uncertain. The germline V and J ends were trimmed by 3 bases and 0 bases, with 13 bases remaining between them. CDR3 length: 16 amino acids. CDR3 sequence: CASSFGWRLSTDTQYF. The CDR3, as DNA: TGTGCCAGCAGTTTCGGCTGGAGACTTAGCACAGATACGCAGTATTTT.

This clonotype appeared a few times. This sequence joins TRBV10-3 and TRBJ2-4; D may be TRBD1 (5 bases). The germline V and J ends were trimmed by 0 bases and 8 bases, with 11 bases remaining between them. The CDR3 sequence is 14 residues long. The germline V gene encodes CDR1 ENHRY and CDR2 SYGVKD. The CDR3 spells CAISESMTDDIQYF. In DNA form, the CDR3 reads TGTGCCATCAGTGAGTCCATGACAGATGACATTCAGTACTTC.

This chain uses TRBV2 with TRBJ1-4; no clear D. Germline V CDR1 and CDR2: SNHLY, FYNNEI. The CDR3 sequence is 12 residues long. The V gene lost 7 bases and the J gene lost 8 bases, with 11 bases spanning the gap. The CDR3 reads CASIGLEEKLFF. CDR3 DNA: TGTGCCAGCATCGGGCTAGAAGAAAAACTGTTTTTT.

Of note for this clonotype: A much larger clone sits a single nucleotide away, making a read error possible. The rearrangement uses TRBV5-1 and TRBJ2-2; D is uncertain. This CDR3 has 13 residues. Per the germline V gene, CDR1 is SGHRS and CDR2 is YFSETQ. The CDR3 coding sequence is TGCGACAGCAGCCCCAGTTTTTCCGGGGAGCTGTTTTTT. Translation: CDSSPSFSGELFF.

The genes are TRBV7-8 and TRBJ1-3; 9 nucleotides agree with TRBD1. The CDR3 runs 20 residues. Germline values: CDR1 SGHVS, CDR2 FQNEAQ. Trimming at V came to 5 bases and at J to 0 bases, leaving 17 bases not matched to a gene. The CDR3 sequence: CASSLLYSPGTGYSGNTIYF. The CDR3 DNA reads as TGTGCCAGCAGCCTACTATATAGTCCCGGGACAGGGTACTCTGGAAACACCATATATTTT.

The chain employs TRBV9 and TRBJ1-4; D gene ambiguous. The V gene lost 1 base and the J gene lost 5 bases, with 12 bases spanning the gap. Germline V gene lookup returns CDR1 SGDLS and CDR2 YYNGEE. The CDR3 is 15 residues long. The CDR3 sequence is CASSVSSGRNEKLFF. The CDR3 nucleotides read TGTGCCAGCAGCGTAAGTTCAGGTCGAAATGAAAAACTGTTTTTT.

This clonotype was seen ten or more times. The chain's CDR3 is CASSQDVGAGQETQYF. CDR3 nucleotides: TGCGCCAGCAGCCAAGATGTAGGGGCAGGACAAGAGACCCAGTACTTC. J is TRBJ2-5 and V is TRBV4-1, with D perhaps matching TRBD1 (5 bases). The CDR3 has 16 amino acids. Trimming removed 0 bases from V and 2 bases from J, with 13 bases in between. Germline V lookup: CDR1 MGHRA, CDR2 YSYEKL.

The chain is built from TRBV10-3 and TRBJ2-1, with 7 bases lining up with TRBD2. This CDR3 is built from 13 residues. The V segment lost 6 bases and the J segment 8 bases; nucleotides outside the gene matches: 7. From germline, CDR1 is ENHRY and CDR2 SYGVKD. Here the CDR3 reads CAIRSTSIDEQFF. CDR3 DNA sequence: TGTGCCATCAGATCGACTAGCATCGATGAGCAGTTCTTC.